These 8 T cell receptor beta chains were all obtained from the same sample, sequenced in a study of blood T cell repertoires in COVID-19. TCRdb's copy holds only in-frame clones and misses some; the assay was immunoSEQ multiplex PCR. The top ten hold about 0.79% of the sample, which has 200,000 to 250,000 clones, 80% to 95% seen once. The sample was peripheral blood. The receptors originated from a man between 25 and 39 years old with COVID-19, enrolled during active disease.

This clone came up once. V and J are TRBV12-3 or TRBV12-4 and TRBJ2-2, with D unclear. V was trimmed by 5 bases and J by 9 bases, leaving 13 bases between them. The CDR3 has 13 residues. This CDR3 is CASSPHLGRELFF. The CDR3 DNA is TGTGCCAGCAGTCCCCACTTGGGCAGGGAGCTGTTTTTT.

The chain employs TRBV11-2 and TRBJ1-3; no reliable D call. The CDR3 has 15 residues. Germline V CDR1 and CDR2: SGHAT, FQNNGV. V was trimmed by 5 bases and J by 0 bases, leaving 11 bases between them. CDR3 in DNA: TGTGCCAGCAGCCCAAGGTGGAGCTCTGGAAACACCATATATTTT. This codes for CASSPRWSSGNTIYF.

The chain couples TRBV3-1 (or the pseudogene TRBV3-2) to TRBJ2-5; 12 bases fit TRBD2. This CDR3 has 16 amino acids. In germline, CDR1 is LGHDT, CDR2 YNNKEL (reference sequence). The J segment lost 4 bases and the V segment lost 4 bases, leaving 7 bases of the junction unmatched. CDR3 sequence: CASSPSGGVSRETQYF. The CDR3 DNA reads as TGTGCCAGCAGCCCTAGCGGGGGGGTCTCTAGAGAGACCCAGTACTTC.

The chain uses TRBV6-5 and TRBJ1-3; TRBD1 matches at 9 bases. V was clipped by 8 bases and J by 5 bases; unmatched bases: 4. Germline V CDR1 and CDR2: MNHEY, SVGAGI. This CDR3 has 13 amino acids. Here the CDR3 DNA reads TGTGCCAGCGGACAGGGGTTGAGAAACACCATATATTTT. Amino acids: CASGQGLRNTIYF.

The chain employs TRBV18 and TRBJ1-2; 7 positions match TRBD1. The germline CDR1 and CDR2 sequences are KGHSH and LQKENI. The CDR3 extends over 15 amino acids. V shed 3 bases, J shed 2 bases, and the junction held 6 bases outside the gene matches. Written as DNA, the CDR3 is TGTGCCAGCTCACCGATGGGACAGCTGAACTATGGCTACACCTTC. It specifies CASSPMGQLNYGYTF.

This chain links TRBV6-1 with TRBJ2-5; 7 bases agree with TRBD2. CDR3 length: 15 residues. The germline gives CDR1 MNHNS, CDR2 SASEGT. V lost 0 bases to trimming and J lost 5 bases; unmatched junction nucleotides: 6. Here the CDR3 reads CASSEARGVVETQYF. The CDR3 nucleotides are TGTGCCAGCAGTGAAGCACGGGGGGTTGTGGAGACCCAGTACTTC.

The V gene is TRBV5-1, the J gene TRBJ2-7; 8 nucleotides line up with TRBD1. V lost 0 bases to trimming and J lost 6 bases; unmatched junction nucleotides: 5. Germline V CDR1 and CDR2: SGHRS, YFSETQ. The CDR3 runs to 14 residues. Here the CDR3 DNA reads TGCGCCAGCAGCTTGGCAGGGGGCAGGTCCGAGCAGTACTTC. Translating gives CASSLAGGRSEQYF.

The chain recombines TRBV19 with TRBJ1-5, with 9 bases identical to TRBD1. Germline lookup yields CDR1 LNHDA and CDR2 SQIVND (reference sequence). Unmatched junction bases numbered 4, after V lost 6 bases and J lost 7 bases. This CDR3 region has 13 residues. DNA for the CDR3: TGTGCCAGTAGAGTTACAGGGGGCCAGCCCCAGCATTTT. Protein product: CASRVTGGQPQHF.